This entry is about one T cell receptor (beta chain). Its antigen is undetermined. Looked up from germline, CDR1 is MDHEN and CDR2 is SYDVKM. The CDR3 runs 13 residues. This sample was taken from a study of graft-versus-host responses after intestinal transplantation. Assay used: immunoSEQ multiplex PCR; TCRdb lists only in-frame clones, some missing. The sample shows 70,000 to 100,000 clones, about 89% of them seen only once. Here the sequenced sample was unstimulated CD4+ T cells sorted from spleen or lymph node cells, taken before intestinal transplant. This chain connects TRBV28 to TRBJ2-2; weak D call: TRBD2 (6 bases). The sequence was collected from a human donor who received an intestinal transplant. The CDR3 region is CAVRRGGTGELFF. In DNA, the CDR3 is TGTGCTGTTAGGAGGGGTGGGACCGGGGAGCTGTTTTTT.